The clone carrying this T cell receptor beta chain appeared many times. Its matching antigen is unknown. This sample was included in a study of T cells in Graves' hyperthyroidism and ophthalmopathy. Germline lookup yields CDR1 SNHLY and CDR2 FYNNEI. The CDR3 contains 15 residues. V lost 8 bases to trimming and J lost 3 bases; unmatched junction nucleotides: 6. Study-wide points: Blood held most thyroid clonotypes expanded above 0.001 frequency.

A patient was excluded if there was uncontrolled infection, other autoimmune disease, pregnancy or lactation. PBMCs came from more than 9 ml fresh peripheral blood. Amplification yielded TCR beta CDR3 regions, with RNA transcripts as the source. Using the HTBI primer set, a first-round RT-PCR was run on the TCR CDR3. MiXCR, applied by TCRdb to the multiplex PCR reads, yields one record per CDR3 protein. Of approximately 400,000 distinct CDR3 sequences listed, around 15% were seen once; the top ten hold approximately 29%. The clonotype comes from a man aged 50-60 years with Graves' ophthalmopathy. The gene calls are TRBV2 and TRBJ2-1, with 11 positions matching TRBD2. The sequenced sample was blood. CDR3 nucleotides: TGTGCCAGCTCTCCGACTAGCGGGGTCTACAATGAGCAGTTCTTC. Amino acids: CASSPTSGVYNEQFF.